This T cell receptor beta chain was found in a study of T cells in Graves' hyperthyroidism and ophthalmopathy. Study findings and constraints: Ophthalmopathy cases were set apart from stable hyperthyroidism by a 13 V-J model.

The length of the CDR3 is 14 residues. Deletions cut 2 bases from V and 1 base from J, with 11 bases between. The germline gives CDR1 DFQATT, CDR2 SNEGSKA (reference sequence). The CDR3 regions of TCR beta were amplified from RNA transcripts. The HTBI primer set drove a first-round RT-PCR of the TCR CDR3. From the multiplex PCR reads, TCRdb called clonotypes with MiXCR, one entry per CDR3 protein. The table records approximately 600,000 distinct CDR3 sequences, 11% to 15% of them present only once. This clonotype was seen many times. Its antigen remains unknown. The sample was blood. This sequence originates from a woman younger than 35 with Graves' ophthalmopathy. This sequence joins TRBV20-1 and TRBJ2-5; tentative D call: TRBD2 (5 bases). The CDR3 sequence is CSARLARLQETQYF. DNA of the CDR3: TGCAGTGCTAGACTAGCCCGACTCCAAGAGACCCAGTACTTC.